The present entry profiles one TCR beta chain with its context. What it binds is unknown. The PCR used 52 TRBV and 13 TRBJ primers. The table came from immunoSEQ multiplex PCR; TCRdb's copy has only in-frame clones and leaves some out. The table lists over 30,000 clones, over 90% of them singletons. The V gene lost 3 bases and the J gene lost 5 bases, with 10 bases spanning the gap. CDR3 size: 14 residues. CDR1 is MDHEN and CDR2 is SYDVKM in the germline V gene. These data originate in a study of regulatory T cells. Overall study findings and caveats: Patient repertoires had restricted TRB V-J pairs and skewed V and J usage, most in Tregs. In CD3G-deficient patients, conventional CD4+ T cells were enriched for hydrophobic CDR3 residues at positions 6 and 7.

At testing, patients were 2 to 39 years old, with reduced naive and increased memory T-cell proportions. Sorting split CD4+ cells into CD25-high CD127-low Tregs and CD25-low CD127-high conventional T cells. Specimen: conventional CD4+ T cells sorted from blood. This clonotype was sampled from a child aged 2-15 years with CD3G deficiency. The chain employs TRBV28 and TRBJ1-4, with D possibly being TRBD1 (6 bases). CDR3 bases: TGTGCCAGCAGTTTTCCGGACAGCAATGAAAAACTGTTTTTT. It codes for CASSFPDSNEKLFF.